This entry lists 4 T cell receptor beta chains sequenced from one sample in a study of blood T cell repertoires in COVID-19 (dated by TCRdb to about 2020). Library preparation used the immunoSEQ multiplex PCR assay. Here the immuneACCESS table is served through TCRdb, limited to in-frame sequences with V and J called. Missing clones are a known gap in these copies; in checked studies unresolved V genes cover under half, and the rest lacks a known reason. This sample holds 350,000 to 400,000 clones; more than 75% were observed only once. The top ten hold 1.2% of the sample. The sequenced sample was PBMCs or T cells enriched from blood (not recorded which). Receptors originate from a woman under 30 who had recovered from COVID-19.

The chain uses TRBV5-1 and TRBJ1-2, with 7 positions matching TRBD1. The J segment lost 2 bases and the V segment lost 0 bases, leaving 7 bases of the junction unmatched. Per germline, CDR1 SGHRS and CDR2 YFSETQ. The CDR3 is made up of 16 amino acids. CDR3 nucleotides: TGCGCCAGCAGCTTGGGGGCCGGGACAGTCAACTATGGCTACACCTTC. It translates to CASSLGAGTVNYGYTF.

V usage is TRBV19 and J usage is TRBJ1-2, with a tentative D call TRBD1 (6 bases). CDR3 size: 14 residues. The V end was cut by 3 bases, the J end by 4 bases, with 12 bases between. From germline, CDR1 is LNHDA and CDR2 SQIVND (reference sequence). CDR3 in amino acids: CASSIDRSPYGYTF. The CDR3 DNA follows: TGTGCCAGTAGTATTGACAGGTCTCCCTATGGCTACACCTTC. Complete variable domain (other parts from reference TRBV19 and TRBJ1-2): DGGITQSPKYLFRKEGQNVTLSCEQNLNHDAMYWYRQDPGQGLRLIYYSQIVNDFQKGDIAEGYSVSREKKESFPLTVTSAQKNPTAFYLCASSIDRSPYGYTFGSGTRLTVV.

This chain uses TRBV2 with TRBJ1-6; possibly TRBD1 for D (5 bases). Germline CDR1 and CDR2: SNHLY and FYNNEI. The V and J ends lost 3 bases and 1 base respectively, with 10 bases between them. The CDR3 is 16 amino acids. The CDR3 loop is CASSESRTSYNSPLHF. CDR3 sequence (DNA): TGTGCCAGCAGTGAGAGCAGGACATCCTATAATTCACCCCTCCACTTT.

The chain joins TRBV10-2 to TRBJ2-1; 14 nucleotides match TRBD2. In germline, CDR1 is WSHSY, CDR2 SAAADI. The CDR3 covers 15 residues. V trimming: 2 bases; J trimming: 7 bases; junction bases outside the gene matches: 1. The CDR3 DNA reads as TGCGCCAGCAGTGAGCGACTAGCGGGGGGGAATGAGCAGTTCTTC. It codes for CASSERLAGGNEQFF.